Given below is one T cell receptor (beta chain) in context. V shed 6 bases, J shed 3 bases, and the junction held 5 bases outside the gene matches. Germline CDR1 SGHTA, CDR2 FQGNSA. This CDR3 is 16 amino acids long. This record comes from a study of T cells in tuberculosis. The protocol was immunoSEQ multiplex PCR, while the TCRdb copy is restricted to in-frame clones and leaves out a portion. The profile covers 20,000 to 25,000 clones, with more than 95% appearing a single time and 6.2% taken by the ten largest. Sequences were obtained from PBMCs. The chain joins TRBV7-2 to TRBJ2-1, with 13 bases identical to TRBD2. The TCR sequence derives from a donor aged 5-35 years with latent tuberculosis or without tuberculosis infection. The CDR3 sequence: CASRPLAGGNYNEQFF. CDR3 nucleotides: TGTGCCAGCAGGCCACTAGCGGGAGGGAACTACAATGAGCAGTTCTTC.